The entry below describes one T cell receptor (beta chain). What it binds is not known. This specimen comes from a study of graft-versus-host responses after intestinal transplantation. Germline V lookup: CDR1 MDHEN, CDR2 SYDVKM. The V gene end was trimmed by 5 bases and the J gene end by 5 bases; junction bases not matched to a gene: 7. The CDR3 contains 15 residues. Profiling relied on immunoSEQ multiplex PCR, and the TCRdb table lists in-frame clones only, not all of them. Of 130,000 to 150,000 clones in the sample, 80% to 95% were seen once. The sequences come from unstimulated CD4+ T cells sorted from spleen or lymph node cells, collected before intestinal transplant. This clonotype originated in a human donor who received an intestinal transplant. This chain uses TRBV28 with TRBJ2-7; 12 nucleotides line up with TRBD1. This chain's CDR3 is CASSTLGTGGNEQYF. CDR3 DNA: TGTGCCAGCAGTACCCTGGGGACAGGGGGCAACGAGCAGTACTTC.